This TCR beta chain was recorded in a study of T cell responses to AZD1222 COVID-19 vaccine. Study information: Second doses that came at about 4 or about 12 weeks were put together.

Points on this clone: Its antigen is unidentified.

Overall study findings and caveats: Breadth and depth of Spike-specific TCRs rose after two AZD1222 doses. The donors showed a predominance of white British ancestry and of females, with possible underestimation of clonal diversity.

Measured with immunoSEQ multiplex PCR; TCRdb has only the in-frame clones, and not every one. The repertoire holds about 120,000 clones, with roughly 91% as singletons. Germline values: CDR1 MNHEY, CDR2 SMNVEV (reference sequence). This CDR3 is built from 15 residues. Trimming cost V 2 bases and J 4 bases; bases outside gene matches: 6. This TCR was recovered from an adult in good health. The input for sequencing was peripheral blood, taken on day 0 of AZD1222 vaccination. V and J are TRBV27 and TRBJ2-7, with TRBD2 identical over 9 bases. DNA of the CDR3: TGTGCCAGCAGTTTACAGGGCGGGGGGGATTACGAGCAGTACTTC. Translation: CASSLQGGGDYEQYF.